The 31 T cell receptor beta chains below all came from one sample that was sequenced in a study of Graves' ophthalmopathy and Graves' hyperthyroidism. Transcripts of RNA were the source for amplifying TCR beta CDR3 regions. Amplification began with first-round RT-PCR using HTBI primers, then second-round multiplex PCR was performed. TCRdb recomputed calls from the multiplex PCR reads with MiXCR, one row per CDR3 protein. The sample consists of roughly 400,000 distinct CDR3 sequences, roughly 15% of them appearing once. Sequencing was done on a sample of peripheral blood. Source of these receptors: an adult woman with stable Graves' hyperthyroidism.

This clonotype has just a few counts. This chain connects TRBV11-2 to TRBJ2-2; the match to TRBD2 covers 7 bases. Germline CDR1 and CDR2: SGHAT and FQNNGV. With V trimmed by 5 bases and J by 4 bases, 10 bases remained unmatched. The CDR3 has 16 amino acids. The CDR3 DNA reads TGTGCCAGCAGCCTCGGGGCGGGAGTCGGCACCGGGGAGCTGTTTTTT. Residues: CASSLGAGVGTGELFF.

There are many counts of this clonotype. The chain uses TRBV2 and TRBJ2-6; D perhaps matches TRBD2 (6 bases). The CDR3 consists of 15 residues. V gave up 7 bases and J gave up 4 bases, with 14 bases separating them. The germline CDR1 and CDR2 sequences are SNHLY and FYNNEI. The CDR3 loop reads CASTDGGLGANVLTF. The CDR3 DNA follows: TGTGCCAGCACCGATGGGGGGTTAGGGGCCAACGTCCTGACTTTC.

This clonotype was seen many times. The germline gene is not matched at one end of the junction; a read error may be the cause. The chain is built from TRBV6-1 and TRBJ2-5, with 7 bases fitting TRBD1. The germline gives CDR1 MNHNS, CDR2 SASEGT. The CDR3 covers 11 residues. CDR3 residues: CASGIRTGSRF. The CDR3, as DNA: TGTGCCAGCGGCATTCGGACAGGCTCTCGGTTC.

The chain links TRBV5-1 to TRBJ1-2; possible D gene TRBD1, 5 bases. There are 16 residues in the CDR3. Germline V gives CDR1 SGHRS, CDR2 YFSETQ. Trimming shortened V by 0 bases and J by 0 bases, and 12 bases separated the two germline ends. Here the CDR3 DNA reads TGCGCCAGCAGCTTGGATGGGGGGGATACTAACTATGGCTACACCTTC. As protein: CASSLDGGDTNYGYTF.

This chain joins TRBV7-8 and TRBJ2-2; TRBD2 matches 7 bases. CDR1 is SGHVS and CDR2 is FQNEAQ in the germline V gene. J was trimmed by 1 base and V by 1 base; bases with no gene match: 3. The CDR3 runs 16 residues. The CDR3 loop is CASSLVTSWNTGELFF. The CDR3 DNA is TGTGCCAGCAGCTTAGTGACTAGCTGGAACACCGGGGAGCTGTTTTTT.

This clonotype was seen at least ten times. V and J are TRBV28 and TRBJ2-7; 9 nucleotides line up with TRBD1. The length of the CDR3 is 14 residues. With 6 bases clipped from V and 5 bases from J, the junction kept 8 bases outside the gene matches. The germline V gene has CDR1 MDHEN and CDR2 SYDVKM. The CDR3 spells CASSVGTGKNEQYF. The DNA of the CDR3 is TGTGCCAGCAGCGTCGGGACAGGGAAAAACGAGCAGTACTTC.

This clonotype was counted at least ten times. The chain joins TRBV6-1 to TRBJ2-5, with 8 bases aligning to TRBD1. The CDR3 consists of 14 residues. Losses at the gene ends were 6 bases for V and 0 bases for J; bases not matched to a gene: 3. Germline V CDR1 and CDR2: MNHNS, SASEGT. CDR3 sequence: CASRGDRYQETQYF. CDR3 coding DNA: TGTGCCAGCAGGGGGGACAGGTACCAAGAGACCCAGTACTTC.

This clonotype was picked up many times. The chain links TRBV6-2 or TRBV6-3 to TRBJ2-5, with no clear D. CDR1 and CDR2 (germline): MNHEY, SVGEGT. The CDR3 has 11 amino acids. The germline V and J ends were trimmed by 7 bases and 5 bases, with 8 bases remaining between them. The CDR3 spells CASTSGETQYF. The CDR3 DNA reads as TGTGCCAGCACCTCGGGTGAGACCCAGTACTTC.

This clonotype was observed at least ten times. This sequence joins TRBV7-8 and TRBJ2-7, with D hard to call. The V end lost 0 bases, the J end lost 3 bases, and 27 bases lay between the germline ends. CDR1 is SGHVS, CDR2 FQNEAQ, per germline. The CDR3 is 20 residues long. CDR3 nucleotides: TGTGCCAGCAGCTTAGCGCTGGATCCTCTCGTTGCTCTCATGGTCTACGAGCAGTACTTC. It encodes CASSLALDPLVALMVYEQYF.

The CDR3 DNA reads TGCAGCGTTGTCTTGGGGGCGAACACTGAAGCTTTCTTT. This gives the protein CSVVLGANTEAFF. The V call is TRBV29-1, the J call TRBJ1-1; a weak D match, TRBD1 (6 bases). CDR3 size: 13 residues. CDR1 is SQVTM and CDR2 is ANQGSEA in the germline V gene. Trimming took off 4 bases at V and 1 base at J, with 10 bases between the two ends. The whole variable domain, filled in from reference TRBV29-1 and TRBJ1-1, reads SAVISQKPSRDICQRGTSLTIQCQVDSQVTMMFWYRQQPGQSLTLIATANQGSEATYESGFVIDKFPISRPNLTFSTLTVSNMSPEDSSIYLCSVVLGANTEAFFGQGTRLTVV.

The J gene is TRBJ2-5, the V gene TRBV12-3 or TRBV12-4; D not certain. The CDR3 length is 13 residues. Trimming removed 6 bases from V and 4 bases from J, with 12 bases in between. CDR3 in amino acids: CASRSRPGETQYF. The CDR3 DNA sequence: TGTGCCAGCAGATCCCGGCCGGGAGAGACCCAGTACTTC.

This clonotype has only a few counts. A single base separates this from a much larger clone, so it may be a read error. This chain's CDR3 is CSARASGSYEQYF. The CDR3 region has the DNA TGCAGTGCTAGAGCTAGCGGGAGCTACGAGCAGTACTTC. The rearrangement uses TRBV20-1 and TRBJ2-7; 10 bases fit TRBD2. The junction had 0 bases not matched to a gene; V was cut back by 1 base and J by 3 bases. CDR3 size: 13 residues. The germline V gene has CDR1 DFQATT and CDR2 SNEGSKA (reference sequence).

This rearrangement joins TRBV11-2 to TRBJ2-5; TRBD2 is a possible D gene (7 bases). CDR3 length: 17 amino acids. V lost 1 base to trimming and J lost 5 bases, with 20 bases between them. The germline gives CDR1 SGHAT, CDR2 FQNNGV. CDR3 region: CASSLGAGAHGRETQYF. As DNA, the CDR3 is TGTGCCAGCAGCTTAGGGGCAGGGGCCCACGGGAGGGAGACCCAGTACTTC. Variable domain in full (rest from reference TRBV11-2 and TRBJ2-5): EAGVAQSPRYKIIEKRQSVAFWCNPISGHATLYWYQQILGQGPKLLIQFQNNGVVDDSQLPKDRFSAERLKGVDSTLKIQPAKLEDSAVYLCASSLGAGAHGRETQYFGPGTRLLVL.

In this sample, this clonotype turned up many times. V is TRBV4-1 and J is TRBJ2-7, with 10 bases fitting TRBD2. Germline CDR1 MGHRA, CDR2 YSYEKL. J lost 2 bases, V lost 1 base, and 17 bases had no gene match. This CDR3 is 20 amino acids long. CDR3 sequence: CASSQGPHLPGTSVAYEQYF. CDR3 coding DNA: TGCGCCAGCAGCCAAGGGCCCCACTTACCAGGGACTAGCGTAGCCTACGAGCAGTACTTC.

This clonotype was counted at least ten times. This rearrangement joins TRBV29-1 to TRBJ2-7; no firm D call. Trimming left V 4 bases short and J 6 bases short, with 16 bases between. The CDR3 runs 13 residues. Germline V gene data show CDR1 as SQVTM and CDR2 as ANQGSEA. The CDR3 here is CSVAGSHWAEQYF. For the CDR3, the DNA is TGCAGCGTTGCCGGGTCACATTGGGCCGAGCAGTACTTC.

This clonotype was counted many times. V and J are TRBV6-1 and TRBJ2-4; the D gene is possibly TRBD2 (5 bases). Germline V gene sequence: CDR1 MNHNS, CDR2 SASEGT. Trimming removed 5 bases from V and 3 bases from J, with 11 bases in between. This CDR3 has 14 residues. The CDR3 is CASSPPRGKNIQYF. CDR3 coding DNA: TGTGCCAGCAGTCCCCCCCGGGGCAAAAACATTCAGTACTTC.

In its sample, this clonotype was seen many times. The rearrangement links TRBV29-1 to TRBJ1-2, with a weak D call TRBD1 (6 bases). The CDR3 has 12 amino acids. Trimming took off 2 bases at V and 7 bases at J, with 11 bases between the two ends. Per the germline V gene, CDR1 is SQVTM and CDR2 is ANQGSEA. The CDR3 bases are TGCAGCGTTGAACGGACAGCCCTTGGCTACACCTTC. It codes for CSVERTALGYTF.

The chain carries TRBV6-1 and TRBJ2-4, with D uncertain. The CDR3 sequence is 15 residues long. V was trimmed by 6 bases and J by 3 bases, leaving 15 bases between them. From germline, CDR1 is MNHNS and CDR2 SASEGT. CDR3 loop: CASSPDPALKNIQYF. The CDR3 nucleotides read TGTGCCAGCAGCCCGGACCCGGCTCTCAAAAACATTCAGTACTTC.

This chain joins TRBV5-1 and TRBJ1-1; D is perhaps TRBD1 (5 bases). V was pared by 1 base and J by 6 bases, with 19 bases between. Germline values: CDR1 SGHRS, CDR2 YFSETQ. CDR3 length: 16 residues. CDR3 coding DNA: TGCGCCAGCAGCTTGCAGGGCCCAGGGCTGGGTTCTGAAGCTTTCTTT. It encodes CASSLQGPGLGSEAFF. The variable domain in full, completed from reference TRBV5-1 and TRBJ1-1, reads KAGVTQTPRYLIKTRGQQVTLSCSPISGHRSVSWYQQTPGQGLQFLFEYFSETQRNKGNFPGRFSGRQFSNSRSEMNVSTLELGDSALYLCASSLQGPGLGSEAFFGQGTRLTVV.

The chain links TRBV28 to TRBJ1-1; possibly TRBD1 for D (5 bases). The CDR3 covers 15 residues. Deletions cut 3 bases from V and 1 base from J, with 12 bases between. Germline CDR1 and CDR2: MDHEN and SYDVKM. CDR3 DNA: TGTGCCAGCAGTTTGGTCGGGGCCCCGAACACTGAAGCTTTCTTT. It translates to CASSLVGAPNTEAFF.

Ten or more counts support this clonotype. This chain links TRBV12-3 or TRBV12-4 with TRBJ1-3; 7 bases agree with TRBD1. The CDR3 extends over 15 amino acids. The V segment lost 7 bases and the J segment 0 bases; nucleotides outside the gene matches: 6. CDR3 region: CASKLRGFSGNTIYF. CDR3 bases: TGTGCCAGCAAACTCAGGGGGTTCTCTGGAAACACCATATATTTT.

CDR3 in amino acids: CASSLAVGLDYGYTF. For the CDR3, the DNA is TGTGCCAGCAGCTTAGCTGTAGGGCTTGACTATGGCTACACCTTC. The rearrangement uses TRBV7-8 and TRBJ1-2; no clear D. CDR1 and CDR2 from the germline V gene are SGHVS and FQNEAQ. The CDR3 contains 15 residues. V gave up 0 bases and J gave up 3 bases, with 11 bases separating them.

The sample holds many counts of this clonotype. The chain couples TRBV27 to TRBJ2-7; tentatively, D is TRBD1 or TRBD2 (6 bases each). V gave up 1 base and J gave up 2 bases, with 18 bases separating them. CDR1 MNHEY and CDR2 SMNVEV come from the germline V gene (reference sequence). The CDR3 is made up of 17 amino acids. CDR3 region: CASSLYGGSGAAYEQYF. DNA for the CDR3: TGTGCCAGCAGTTTATATGGGGGCTCGGGGGCAGCCTACGAGCAGTACTTC.

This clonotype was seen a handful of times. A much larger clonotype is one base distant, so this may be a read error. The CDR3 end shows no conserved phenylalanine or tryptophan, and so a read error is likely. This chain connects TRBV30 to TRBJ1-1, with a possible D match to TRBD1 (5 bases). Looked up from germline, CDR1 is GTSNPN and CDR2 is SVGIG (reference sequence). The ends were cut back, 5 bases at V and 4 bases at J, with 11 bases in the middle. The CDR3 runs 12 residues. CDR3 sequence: CAWGDALTEAFS. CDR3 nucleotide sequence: TGTGCCTGGGGGGACGCACTCACTGAAGCTTTCTCT.

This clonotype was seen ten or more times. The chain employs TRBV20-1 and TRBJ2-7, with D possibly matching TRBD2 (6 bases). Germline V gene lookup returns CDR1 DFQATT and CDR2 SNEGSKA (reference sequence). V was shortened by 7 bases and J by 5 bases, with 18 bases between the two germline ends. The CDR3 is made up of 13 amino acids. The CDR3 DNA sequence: TGCAGTGGTTGGGCAGGAGGGCCCCACGAGCAGTACTTC. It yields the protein CSGWAGGPHEQYF.

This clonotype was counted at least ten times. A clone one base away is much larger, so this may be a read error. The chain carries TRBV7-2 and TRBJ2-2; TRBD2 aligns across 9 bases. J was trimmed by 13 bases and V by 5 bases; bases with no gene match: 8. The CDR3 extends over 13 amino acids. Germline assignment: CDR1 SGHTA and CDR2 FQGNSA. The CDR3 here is CASSRLAGRGLFF. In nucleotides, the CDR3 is TGTGCCAGCAGCAGGCTAGCGGGAAGGGGGCTGTTTTTT.

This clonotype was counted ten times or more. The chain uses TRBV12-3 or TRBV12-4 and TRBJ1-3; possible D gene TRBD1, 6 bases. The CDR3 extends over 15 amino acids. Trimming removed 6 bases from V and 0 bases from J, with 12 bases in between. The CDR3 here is CASSPQGTSGNTIYF. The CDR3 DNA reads TGTGCCAGCAGCCCACAGGGCACCTCTGGAAACACCATATATTTT.

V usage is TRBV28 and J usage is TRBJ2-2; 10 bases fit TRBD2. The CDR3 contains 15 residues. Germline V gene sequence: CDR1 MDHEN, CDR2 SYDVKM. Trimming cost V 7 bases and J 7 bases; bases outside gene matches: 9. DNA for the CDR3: TGTGCCAGCACCGAAAGCGGGGGGGAGATCGGGGAGCTGTTTTTT. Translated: CASTESGGEIGELFF.

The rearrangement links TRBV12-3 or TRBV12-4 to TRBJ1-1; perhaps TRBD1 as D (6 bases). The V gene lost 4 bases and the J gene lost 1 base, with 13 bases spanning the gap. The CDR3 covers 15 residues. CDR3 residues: CASSSRGAWNTEAFF. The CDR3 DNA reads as TGTGCCAGCAGTTCCCGGGGGGCTTGGAACACTGAAGCTTTCTTT.

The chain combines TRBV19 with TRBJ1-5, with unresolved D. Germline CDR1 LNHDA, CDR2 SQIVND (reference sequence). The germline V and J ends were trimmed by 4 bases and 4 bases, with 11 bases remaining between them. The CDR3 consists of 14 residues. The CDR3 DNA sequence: TGTGCCAGTAGTAAGAGGGAACTAAATCAGCCCCAGCATTTT. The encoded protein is CASSKRELNQPQHF. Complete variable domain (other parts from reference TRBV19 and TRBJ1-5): DGGITQSPKYLFRKEGQNVTLSCEQNLNHDAMYWYRQDPGQGLRLIYYSQIVNDFQKGDIAEGYSVSREKKESFPLTVTSAQKNPTAFYLCASSKRELNQPQHFGDGTRLSIL.

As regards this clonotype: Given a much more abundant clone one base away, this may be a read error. In nucleotides, the CDR3 is TGCGCCAGCACTCTGACTAGCGGGAGGAAGGCCGGGGAGCTGTGTTTT. Protein product: CASTLTSGRKAGELCF. The chain employs TRBV5-1 and TRBJ2-2; 13 bases map to TRBD2. Germline V lookup: CDR1 SGHRS, CDR2 YFSETQ. The CDR3 length is 16 residues. The variable domain in full, with the rest retrieved from reference TRBV5-1 and TRBJ2-2, is KAGVTQTPRYLIKTRGQQVTLSCSPISGHRSVSWYQQTPGQGLQFLFEYFSETQRNKGNFPGRFSGRQFSNSRSEMNVSTLELGDSALYLCASTLTSGRKAGELCFGEGSRLTVL.